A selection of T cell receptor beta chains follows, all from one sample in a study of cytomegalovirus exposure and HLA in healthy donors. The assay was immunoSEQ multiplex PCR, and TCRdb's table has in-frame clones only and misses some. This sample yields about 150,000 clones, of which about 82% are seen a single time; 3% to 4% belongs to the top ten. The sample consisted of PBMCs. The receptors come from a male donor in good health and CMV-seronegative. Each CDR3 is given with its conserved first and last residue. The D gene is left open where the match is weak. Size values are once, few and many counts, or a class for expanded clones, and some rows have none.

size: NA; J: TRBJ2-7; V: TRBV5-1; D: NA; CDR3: CASRPISSYEQYF; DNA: TGCGCCAGCAGGCCGATCAGCTCCTACGAGCAGTACTTC
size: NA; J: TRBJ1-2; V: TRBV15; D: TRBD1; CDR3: CATSGGLNFRDRTPTNYGYTF; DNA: TGTGCCACCAGCGGTGGTTTAAATTTCCGGGACAGAACACCAACCAACTATGGCTACACCTTC
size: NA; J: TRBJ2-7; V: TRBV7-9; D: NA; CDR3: CASSLGTVSYEQYF; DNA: TGTGCCAGCAGCTTAGGGACTGTCTCCTACGAGCAGTACTTC
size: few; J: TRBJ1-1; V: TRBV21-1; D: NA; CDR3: CASSRGGTGGTAEAFF; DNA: TGTGCCAGCAGCCGTGGGGGAACAGGGGGGACGGCTGAAGCTTTCTTT
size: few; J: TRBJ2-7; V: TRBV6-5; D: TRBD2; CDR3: CASTQTSDLSYEQYF; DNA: TGTGCCAGCACCCAAACTAGCGACCTCTCCTACGAGCAGTACTTC
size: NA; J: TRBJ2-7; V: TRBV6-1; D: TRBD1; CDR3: CASSEGGTAIYEQYF; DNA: TGTGCCAGCAGTGAAGGGGGGACAGCCATCTACGAGCAGTACTTC
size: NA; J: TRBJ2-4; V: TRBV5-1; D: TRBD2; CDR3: CASSLEGREWGNIQYF; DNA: TGCGCCAGCAGCTTGGAAGGGCGGGAGTGGGGAAACATTCAGTACTTC
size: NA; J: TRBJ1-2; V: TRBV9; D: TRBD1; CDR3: CASSGLQGSYGYTF; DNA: TGTGCCAGCAGCGGACTACAGGGGTCATATGGCTACACCTTC
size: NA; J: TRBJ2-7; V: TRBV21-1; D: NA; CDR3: CASSKLRGKYEQYF; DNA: TGTGCCAGCAGCAAACTAAGGGGCAAATACGAGCAGTACTTC
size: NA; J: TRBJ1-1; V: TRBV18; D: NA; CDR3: CASSPQGVGVNTEAFF; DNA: TGTGCCAGCTCACCACAGGGGGTCGGGGTGAACACTGAAGCTTTCTTT
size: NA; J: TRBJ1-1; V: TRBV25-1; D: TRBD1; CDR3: CASSPRQGYTEAFF; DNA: TGTGCCAGCAGTCCCAGACAGGGGTACACTGAAGCTTTCTTT
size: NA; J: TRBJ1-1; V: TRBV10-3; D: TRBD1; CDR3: CAITGTGGVGTEAFF; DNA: TGTGCCATCACCGGGACAGGGGGCGTGGGAACTGAAGCTTTCTTT
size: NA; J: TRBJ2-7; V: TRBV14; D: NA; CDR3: CASSPGQVTYEQYF; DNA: TGTGCCAGCAGCCCTGGGCAGGTTACCTACGAGCAGTACTTC
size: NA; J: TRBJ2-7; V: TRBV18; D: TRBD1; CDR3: CASSPGGTGSYEQYF; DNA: TGTGCCAGCTCACCAGGGGGGACAGGGTCCTACGAGCAGTACTTC
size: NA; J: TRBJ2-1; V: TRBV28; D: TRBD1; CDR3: CASSLTDRGLNEQFF; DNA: TGTGCCAGCAGTTTAACGGACAGGGGGCTTAATGAGCAGTTCTTC
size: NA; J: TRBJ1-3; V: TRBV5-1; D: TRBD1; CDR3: CASSHGDRRENTIYF; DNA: TGCGCCAGCAGCCATGGGGACAGGCGAGAAAACACCATATATTTT
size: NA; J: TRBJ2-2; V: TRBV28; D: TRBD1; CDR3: CASRTTGGSGELFF; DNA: TGTGCCAGCAGAACGACAGGGGGCAGCGGGGAGCTGTTTTTT
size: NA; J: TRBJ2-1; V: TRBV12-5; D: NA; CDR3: CASGLGLISYNEQFF; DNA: TGTGCTAGTGGTTTGGGACTGATCTCCTACAATGAGCAGTTCTTC